Listed below are T cell receptor beta chains from one sample, sequenced in a study of glioma-infiltrating T cells after dendritic cell vaccination. Measured with immunoSEQ multiplex PCR; TCRdb has only the in-frame clones, and not every one. This table holds some 73,000 clones, almost 85% found once. Specimen: blood, collected before dendritic cell vaccination. Receptors originate from a human donor with glioblastoma. CDR3s include the opening cysteine and the closing phenylalanine or tryptophan. The order of the fields is V gene, D gene, clone size, J gene, CDR3 protein, CDR3 DNA. A D gene is named only where the DNA matches it firmly. Size tells how often a clone was seen (once, few, many) or the class of an expanded clone, and some rows leave it out.

V: TRBV4-2
D: TRBD1
size: -
J: TRBJ1-3
CDR3: CASSQQFRDSSGNTIYF
DNA: TGTGCCAGCAGCCAACAATTCCGGGACAGCTCTGGAAACACCATATATTTT

V: TRBV2
D: -
size: -
J: TRBJ2-2
CDR3: CASIMEQGLNTGELFF
DNA: TGTGCCAGCATCATGGAACAGGGCCTAAACACCGGGGAGCTGTTTTTT

V: TRBV2
D: -
size: -
J: TRBJ2-3
CDR3: CASNQLDIPGAQYF
DNA: TGTGCCAGCAACCAGCTTGATATCCCGGGGGCGCAGTATTTT

V: TRBV16
D: -
size: -
J: TRBJ2-2
CDR3: CASRPQVAGELFF
DNA: TGTGCCAGCAGACCACAGGTAGCCGGGGAGCTGTTTTTT

V: TRBV2
D: TRBD2
size: few
J: TRBJ2-2
CDR3: CASSEGSGGLIGGELFF
DNA: TGTGCCAGCAGTGAAGGTAGCGGGGGACTTATAGGCGGGGAGCTGTTTTTT

V: TRBV5-5
D: TRBD2
size: -
J: TRBJ2-1
CDR3: CASSFRLAGVTYNEQFF
DNA: TGTGCCAGCAGCTTCCGTTTGGCGGGGGTCACCTACAATGAGCAGTTCTTC

V: TRBV11-2
D: -
size: -
J: TRBJ2-5
CDR3: CASSPQPGETQYF
DNA: TGTGCCAGCAGCCCTCAGCCAGGGGAGACCCAGTACTTC

V: TRBV6-6
D: -
size: few
J: TRBJ1-1
CDR3: CASFNQGQANTEAFF
DNA: TGTGCCAGCTTCAACCAAGGCCAGGCCAACACTGAAGCTTTCTTT

V: TRBV6-5
D: -
size: once
J: TRBJ1-1
CDR3: CASSQGQSPEAFF
DNA: TGTGCCAGCAGTCAAGGACAGAGCCCTGAAGCTTTCTTT

V: TRBV14
D: -
size: -
J: TRBJ1-5
CDR3: CASSPSDRDSWPQHF
DNA: TGTGCCAGCAGCCCATCCGACCGGGATTCTTGGCCCCAGCATTTT

V: TRBV7-8
D: -
size: -
J: TRBJ2-2
CDR3: CASSLDSERNTGELFF
DNA: TGTGCCAGCAGCTTAGACTCGGAGAGAAACACCGGGGAGCTGTTTTTT

V: TRBV7-8
D: -
size: -
J: TRBJ1-5
CDR3: CASSPTVTPGGPQHF
DNA: TGTGCCAGCAGCCCGACAGTAACCCCGGGGGGACCCCAGCATTTT

V: TRBV28
D: -
size: -
J: TRBJ2-5
CDR3: CASSSQRTVQETQYF
DNA: TGTGCCAGCAGTTCTCAACGGACAGTTCAAGAGACCCAGTACTTC

V: TRBV9
D: -
size: -
J: TRBJ2-3
CDR3: CASSGGDLRDTQYF
DNA: TGTGCCAGCAGCGGTGGGGACTTGCGAGATACGCAGTATTTT

V: TRBV6-5
D: -
size: -
J: TRBJ1-1
CDR3: CASSSWTENTEAFF
DNA: TGTGCCAGCAGTTCTTGGACTGAGAACACTGAAGCTTTCTTT

V: TRBV5-4
D: -
size: -
J: TRBJ2-2
CDR3: CASSPGAAGLNTGELFF
DNA: TGTGCCAGCAGCCCTGGCGCGGCAGGACTTAACACCGGGGAGCTGTTTTTT

V: TRBV11-3
D: -
size: -
J: TRBJ2-2
CDR3: CASSYQTGGTGELFF
DNA: TGTGCCAGCAGCTATCAGACAGGAGGCACCGGGGAGCTGTTTTTT

V: TRBV2
D: -
size: -
J: TRBJ2-3
CDR3: CASSGRGGTDTQYF
DNA: TGTGCCAGCAGTGGACGAGGAGGCACAGATACGCAGTATTTT

V: TRBV5-1
D: TRBD1
size: once
J: TRBJ1-1
CDR3: CASSLRGQSNTEAFF
DNA: TGCGCCAGCAGCTTGAGGGGGCAGTCAAACACTGAAGCTTTCTTT

V: TRBV14
D: TRBD1
size: -
J: TRBJ1-2
CDR3: CASSRRTGGGGYTF
DNA: TGTGCCAGCAGCCGACGGACAGGTGGTGGAGGCTACACCTTC

V: TRBV6-1
D: -
size: once
J: TRBJ1-1
CDR3: CASSVLRGVAFF
DNA: TGTGCCAGCAGTGTATTAAGGGGTGTTGCTTTCTTT

V: TRBV2
D: -
size: -
J: TRBJ2-2
CDR3: CATARDKIRHGELFF
DNA: TGTGCCACCGCCCGGGACAAAATACGTCACGGGGAGCTGTTTTTT

V: TRBV5-1
D: -
size: -
J: TRBJ2-3
CDR3: CASSLEQGSDTQYF
DNA: TGCGCCAGCAGCTTGGAACAGGGCTCAGATACGCAATATTTT

V: TRBV5-1
D: -
size: once
J: TRBJ2-1
CDR3: CASSFGLLLNNEQFF
DNA: TGCGCCAGCAGCTTTGGGCTGCTGTTGAACAATGAGCAGTTCTTC

V: TRBV4-1
D: -
size: -
J: TRBJ2-5
CDR3: CASSHTIIRGSDKETQYF
DNA: TGCGCCAGCAGCCACACGATCATCCGGGGGAGTGACAAAGAGACCCAGTACTTC

V: TRBV7-9
D: TRBD1
size: -
J: TRBJ1-2
CDR3: CASSSQGAPNYGYTF
DNA: TGTGCCAGCAGCTCACAGGGGGCCCCTAACTATGGCTACACCTTC

V: TRBV16
D: TRBD2
size: -
J: TRBJ2-3
CDR3: CASSQSSGRVPDTQYF
DNA: TGTGCCAGCAGCCAATCGAGCGGGAGGGTCCCAGATACGCAGTATTTT

V: TRBV7-6
D: TRBD2
size: -
J: TRBJ2-2
CDR3: CASSLGSLREWIGELFF
DNA: TGTGCCAGCAGCTTAGGTAGCTTGCGGGAGTGGATCGGGGAGCTGTTTTTT

V: TRBV2
D: TRBD1
size: -
J: TRBJ1-4
CDR3: CASSDGQGAFEKLFF
DNA: TGTGCCAGCAGTGATGGGCAGGGGGCTTTTGAAAAACTGTTTTTT

V: TRBV9
D: -
size: -
J: TRBJ2-3
CDR3: CASNSRAGGTDTQYF
DNA: TGTGCCAGCAACTCCAGAGCGGGCGGCACAGATACGCAGTATTTT

V: TRBV10-2
D: -
size: -
J: TRBJ2-5
CDR3: CASSETEGKRMGLETQYF
DNA: TGCGCCAGCAGTGAGACTGAGGGAAAGCGGATGGGGTTAGAGACCCAGTACTTC

V: TRBV6-1
D: TRBD2
size: once
J: TRBJ2-3
CDR3: CASSVKGGLAGDF
DNA: TGTGCCAGCAGCGTTAAAGGTGGCCTAGCGGGAGACTTT

V: TRBV27
D: -
size: -
J: TRBJ1-1
CDR3: CASSPLDSQAFF
DNA: TGTGCCAGCAGTCCCTTGGACAGCCAAGCTTTCTTT

V: TRBV27
D: -
size: medium-sized
J: TRBJ1-1
CDR3: CASSSPGATEAFF
DNA: TGTGCCAGCAGTTCCCCAGGGGCCACTGAAGCTTTCTTT

V: TRBV10-3
D: -
size: -
J: TRBJ2-7
CDR3: CAISGGPRSSYEQYF
DNA: TGTGCCATCAGTGGGGGGCCTAGAAGCTCCTACGAGCAGTACTTC

V: TRBV25-1
D: TRBD1
size: -
J: TRBJ2-4
CDR3: CASSEDREAKNIQYF
DNA: TGTGCCAGCAGTGAAGACAGGGAAGCCAAAAACATTCAGTACTTC

V: TRBV5-1
D: -
size: once
J: TRBJ2-2
CDR3: CASSPYTGELFF
DNA: TGCGCCAGCAGCCCGTACACCGGGGAGCTGTTTTTT

V: TRBV12-5
D: -
size: medium-sized
J: TRBJ2-2
CDR3: CASGLWQVNTGELFF
DNA: TGTGCTAGTGGTTTGTGGCAGGTGAACACCGGGGAGCTGTTTTTT

V: TRBV6-1
D: -
size: -
J: TRBJ1-6
CDR3: CASSETNNSPLHF
DNA: TGTGCCAGCAGTGAAACTAATAATTCACCCCTCCACTTT

V: TRBV19
D: -
size: -
J: TRBJ2-2
CDR3: CASSILVTNTGELFF
DNA: TGTGCCAGTAGTATTTTAGTAACGAACACCGGGGAGCTGTTTTTT

V: TRBV6-1
D: TRBD1
size: -
J: TRBJ1-2
CDR3: CASSERRTGLF
DNA: TGTGCCAGCAGTGAAAGGAGGACAGGCCTCTTC